The 21 T cell receptor beta chains listed next were all sequenced from one sample in a study of Graves' ophthalmopathy and Graves' hyperthyroidism. Beta-chain TCR CDR3 regions were amplified from RNA transcripts. HTBI-primed first-round RT-PCR preceded second-round multiplex PCR. TCRdb re-derived calls from the multiplex PCR reads in MiXCR, one entry per CDR3 protein. Here the sample spans more than 300,000 distinct CDR3 sequences, less than 20% being singletons. Sequencing was carried out using peripheral blood. Receptors were obtained from a woman in her late teens or twenties with stable Graves' hyperthyroidism.

The V gene is TRBV13, the J gene TRBJ2-7, with 7 bases identical to TRBD1. Germline V lookup: CDR1 PRHDT, CDR2 FYEKMQ (reference sequence). This CDR3 has 20 amino acids. V was pared by 5 bases and J by 0 bases, with 22 bases of the junction left unmatched. The CDR3 reads CASSPPSGTEPYYPSYEQYF. In DNA form, the CDR3 reads TGTGCCAGCAGCCCCCCTTCCGGGACAGAGCCTTATTATCCCTCCTACGAGCAGTACTTC. The variable domain in full, completed from reference TRBV13 and TRBJ2-7, reads AAGVIQSPRHLIKEKRETATLKCYPIPRHDTVYWYQQGPGQDPQFLISFYEKMQSDKGSIPDRFSAQQFSDYHSELNMSSLELGDSALYFCASSPPSGTEPYYPSYEQYFGPGTRLTVT.

The V call is TRBV5-1, the J call TRBJ1-2; the D is unclear. The CDR3 covers 14 residues. The ends were cut back, 3 bases at V and 0 bases at J, with 9 bases in the middle. Germline V gives CDR1 SGHRS, CDR2 YFSETQ. DNA for the CDR3: TGCGCCAGCAGCTCCCGACGGGCTAACTATGGCTACACCTTC. Encoded protein: CASSSRRANYGYTF. Full variable domain (remainder filled in from reference TRBV5-1 and TRBJ1-2): KAGVTQTPRYLIKTRGQQVTLSCSPISGHRSVSWYQQTPGQGLQFLFEYFSETQRNKGNFPGRFSGRQFSNSRSEMNVSTLELGDSALYLCASSSRRANYGYTFGSGTRLTVV.

The sample holds many counts of this clonotype. This chain links TRBV19 with TRBJ1-1; TRBD1 matches 7 bases. Per germline, CDR1 LNHDA and CDR2 SQIVND (reference sequence). CDR3 length: 15 residues. The J segment lost 1 base and the V segment lost 6 bases, leaving 8 bases of the junction unmatched. The CDR3 nucleotides are TGTGCCAGTAGCTCCCTCGGGACAGAGAACACTGAAGCTTTCTTT. Translation: CASSSLGTENTEAFF.

The genes are TRBV12-3 or TRBV12-4 and TRBJ2-5; D might be TRBD1 or TRBD2, each matching 5 bases. This CDR3 spans 15 amino acids. V lost 4 bases, J lost 4 bases, and 16 bases lay in between. CDR3 DNA: TGTGCCAGCAGTTCCCAGGGACCCCAGAGAGAGACCCAGTACTTC. The encoded protein is CASSSQGPQRETQYF.

This clonotype has at least ten counts. CDR3 region: CASSAHRESTYEQYF. As DNA, the CDR3 is TGTGCCAGTAGTGCACACAGGGAATCCACCTACGAGCAGTACTTC. The gene calls are TRBV19 and TRBJ2-7, with a tentative D call TRBD1 (6 bases). V shed 5 bases and J shed 2 bases, with 16 bases lying between them. The germline V gene encodes CDR1 LNHDA and CDR2 SQIVND (reference sequence). The CDR3 loop spans 15 amino acids.

As regards this clonotype: This may be a read error, as it is one base from a much larger clone. J is TRBJ1-1 and V is TRBV18, with D possibly being TRBD1 (6 bases). The CDR3 totals 15 residues. V lost 7 bases, J lost 5 bases, and 20 bases lay in between. CDR1 is KGHSH and CDR2 is LQKENI in the germline V gene. The CDR3 is CASLPQQGGGTEAFF. The CDR3 DNA is TGTGCCAGCTTACCCCAACAGGGCGGAGGGACTGAAGCTTTCTTT.

The gene calls are TRBV6-5 and TRBJ2-2; 7 nucleotides align to TRBD1. The CDR3 consists of 13 residues. CDR1 is MNHEY, CDR2 SVGAGI, per germline. V shed 4 bases, J shed 13 bases, and the junction held 9 bases outside the gene matches. CDR3 sequence (DNA): TGTGCCAGCAGTTTACAGGGGATCCAGTGGCTGTTTTTT. This translates into CASSLQGIQWLFF.

This clonotype was recorded at least ten times. The chain has TRBV7-8 and TRBJ2-5; D is perhaps TRBD1 (5 bases). V lost 1 base, J lost 5 bases, and 11 bases lay in between. Germline CDR1 and CDR2: SGHVS and FQNEAQ. The CDR3 runs 14 residues. CDR3 DNA sequence: TGTGCCAGCAGCTTAGGACAGCTGGGGGAGACCCAGTACTTC. Amino acids: CASSLGQLGETQYF.

This clonotype was recorded at least ten times. Here the CDR3 DNA reads TGTGCCAGCAGCCCTGGGACGGGTAGATATGGCTACACCTTC. This sequence encodes CASSPGTGRYGYTF. The chain carries TRBV7-9 and TRBJ1-2; TRBD1 might be the D (5 bases). Germline V gene data show CDR1 as SEHNR and CDR2 as FQNEAQ (reference sequence). The CDR3 runs to 14 residues. Trimming took 5 bases from V and 5 from J, leaving 15 bases between them.

This clonotype was found many times. The chain couples TRBV2 to TRBJ2-2; 7 positions match TRBD1. The junction had 7 bases not matched to a gene; V was cut back by 7 bases and J by 2 bases. Germline assignment: CDR1 SNHLY and CDR2 FYNNEI. The CDR3 length is 15 residues. CDR3 coding DNA: TGTGCCAGCACCCGGGACAGCGGTAACACCGGGGAGCTGTTTTTT. Translated: CASTRDSGNTGELFF. Full variable domain (rest looked up from reference TRBV2 and TRBJ2-2): EPEVTQTPSHQVTQMGQEVILRCVPISNHLYFYWYRQILGQKVEFLVSFYNNEISEKSEIFDDQFSVERPDGSNFTLKIRSTKLEDSAMYFCASTRDSGNTGELFFGEGSRLTVL.

This clonotype was detected many times. The genes are TRBV6-5 and TRBJ2-5; possibly TRBD1 for D (7 bases). Germline V gene data show CDR1 as MNHEY and CDR2 as SVGAGI. CDR3 length equals 15 residues. V dropped 6 bases and J dropped 5 bases, with 19 bases sitting between them. As DNA, the CDR3 is TGTGCCAGCAGGGGGGGACAGTCCCGAGGGGAGACCCAGTACTTC. Amino acid sequence: CASRGGQSRGETQYF.

The table lists this clonotype with many counts. The rearrangement uses TRBV5-1 and TRBJ2-7; D possibly matches TRBD1 or TRBD2 (5 bases each). Trimming took 4 bases from V and 0 from J, leaving 11 bases between them. CDR1 is SGHRS, CDR2 YFSETQ, per germline. The CDR3 runs 14 residues. The CDR3 loop reads CASSTHGTSYEQYF. In DNA form, the CDR3 reads TGCGCCAGCAGCACGCACGGGACCTCCTACGAGCAGTACTTC.

This clonotype was counted ten times or more. The genes are TRBV19 and TRBJ1-1; possible D gene TRBD1, 5 bases. CDR1 is LNHDA, CDR2 SQIVND, per germline (reference sequence). CDR3 length: 14 amino acids. V was pared by 3 bases and J by 5 bases, with 13 bases between. The CDR3 loop reads CASSIPGVRTEAFF. CDR3 DNA: TGTGCCAGTAGTATCCCGGGGGTAAGGACTGAAGCTTTCTTT. The whole variable domain, remainder taken from reference TRBV19 and TRBJ1-1, is DGGITQSPKYLFRKEGQNVTLSCEQNLNHDAMYWYRQDPGQGLRLIYYSQIVNDFQKGDIAEGYSVSREKKESFPLTVTSAQKNPTAFYLCASSIPGVRTEAFFGQGTRLTVV.

This clonotype was counted ten times or more. The chain joins TRBV19 to TRBJ1-2; a possible D gene is TRBD1 (6 bases). This CDR3 contains 15 residues. Trimming shortened V by 5 bases and J by 0 bases, and 13 bases separated the two germline ends. CDR1 LNHDA and CDR2 SQIVND come from the germline V gene (reference sequence). The CDR3 region is CASSPWTEANYGYTF. DNA of the CDR3: TGTGCCAGTAGTCCATGGACAGAAGCTAACTATGGCTACACCTTC.

This clonotype was seen ten or more times. The rearrangement uses TRBV27 and TRBJ1-2; the match to TRBD1 covers 10 bases. Germline CDR1 and CDR2: MNHEY and SMNVEV (reference sequence). V lost 6 bases and J lost 6; bases outside the gene matches: 4. The CDR3 is 13 residues long. CDR3 nucleotides: TGTGCCAGCAGCCGACAGGGGGCCGATGGCTACACCTTC. It specifies CASSRQGADGYTF.

The chain is built from TRBV5-1 and TRBJ2-2, with D perhaps matching TRBD1 or TRBD2 (5 bases each). CDR1 and CDR2 (germline): SGHRS, YFSETQ. The CDR3 is 15 amino acids. With 3 bases removed from V and 5 bases from J, the gap between germline ends came to 14 bases. This CDR3 reads CASSYGDLRTGELFF. The DNA for the CDR3 is TGCGCCAGCAGCTACGGGGACCTGAGGACCGGGGAGCTGTTTTTT.

The J gene is TRBJ2-7, the V gene TRBV7-2; D possibly corresponds to TRBD2 (5 bases). In germline, CDR1 is SGHTA, CDR2 FQGNSA. The length of the CDR3 is 13 residues. Trimming took off 5 bases at V and 3 bases at J, with 11 bases between the two ends. For the CDR3, the DNA is TGTGCCAGCAGCCACGAGGGAAGCTACGAGCAGTACTTC. Its protein product is CASSHEGSYEQYF.

This clonotype has ten or more counts. The genes are TRBV29-1 and TRBJ1-1, with 7 bases aligning to TRBD1. Germline CDR1 is SQVTM and CDR2 is ANQGSEA. The CDR3 consists of 11 residues. V lost 6 bases to trimming and J lost 6 bases; unmatched junction nucleotides: 4. The CDR3 DNA reads TGCAGCGTAGACCAGGGGGCTGAAGCTTTCTTT. Translation: CSVDQGAEAFF.

This clonotype was detected many times. The junction differs from germline at one of its ends, possibly a read error. DNA of the CDR3: TGTGCCAGCAGTCCGAGGGATGCTGAAGCTTCCTTT. Encoded protein: CASSPRDAEASF. The chain couples TRBV12-3 or TRBV12-4 to TRBJ1-1, with D hard to call. This CDR3 has 12 amino acids.

The table lists this clonotype with many counts. The chain has TRBV5-1 and TRBJ2-2; no firm D call. Germline-derived CDR1 and CDR2 are SGHRS and YFSETQ. With 3 bases removed from V and 3 bases from J, the gap between germline ends came to 12 bases. The CDR3 runs 15 residues. The CDR3 sequence is CASSSRFSDTGELFF. The CDR3 DNA sequence: TGCGCCAGCAGCTCCAGGTTCTCGGACACCGGGGAGCTGTTTTTT.

This clonotype has at least ten counts. V usage is TRBV6-2 or TRBV6-3 and J usage is TRBJ1-5; D gene uncertain. The V gene's germline CDR1 is MNHEY and CDR2 SVGEGT. With 7 bases removed from V and 5 bases from J, the gap between germline ends came to 27 bases. The CDR3 spans 18 residues. The DNA for the CDR3 is TGTGCCAGCACCCAAAGTTTCTGGGGATCTCATGGGGATCAGCCCCAGCATTTT. Translation: CASTQSFWGSHGDQPQHF.